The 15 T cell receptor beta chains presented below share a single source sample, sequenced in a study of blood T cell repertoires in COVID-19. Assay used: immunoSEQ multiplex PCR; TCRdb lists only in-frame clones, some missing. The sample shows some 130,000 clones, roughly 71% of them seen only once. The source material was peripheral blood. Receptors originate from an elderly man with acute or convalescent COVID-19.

CDR3 region: CASSMGGAPQYF. CDR3 coding DNA: TGTGCCAGCAGTATGGGGGGGGCCCCTCAATACTTC. The chain has TRBV2 and TRBJ2-7, with D perhaps matching TRBD2 (7 bases). The CDR3 runs to 12 residues. Germline values: CDR1 SNHLY, CDR2 FYNNEI. The germline V and J ends were trimmed by 5 bases and 13 bases, with 18 bases remaining between them.

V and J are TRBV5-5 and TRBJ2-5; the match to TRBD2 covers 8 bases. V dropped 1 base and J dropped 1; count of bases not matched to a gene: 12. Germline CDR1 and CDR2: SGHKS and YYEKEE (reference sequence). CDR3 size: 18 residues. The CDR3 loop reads CASSLPFMFAGGQETQYF. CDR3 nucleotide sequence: TGTGCCAGCAGCTTGCCATTTATGTTTGCGGGGGGCCAAGAGACCCAGTACTTC. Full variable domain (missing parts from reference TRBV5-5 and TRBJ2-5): DAGVTQSPTHLIKTRGQQVTLRCSPISGHKSVSWYQQVLGQGPQFIFQYYEKEERGRGNFPDRFSARQFPNYSSELNVNALLLGDSALYLCASSLPFMFAGGQETQYFGPGTRLLVL.

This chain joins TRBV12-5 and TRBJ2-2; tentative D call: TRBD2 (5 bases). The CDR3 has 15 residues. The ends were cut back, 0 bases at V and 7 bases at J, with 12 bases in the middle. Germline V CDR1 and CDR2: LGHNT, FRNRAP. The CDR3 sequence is CASGLVISAGGELFF. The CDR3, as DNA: TGTGCTAGTGGTTTGGTCATTTCGGCGGGCGGGGAGCTGTTTTTT.

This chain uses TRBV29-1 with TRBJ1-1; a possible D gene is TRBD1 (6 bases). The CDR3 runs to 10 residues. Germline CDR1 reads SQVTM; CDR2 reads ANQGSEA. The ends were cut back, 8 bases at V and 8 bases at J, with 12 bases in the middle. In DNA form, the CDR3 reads TGCAGCACCCGGACAGACGAAGCTTTCTTT. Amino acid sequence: CSTRTDEAFF.

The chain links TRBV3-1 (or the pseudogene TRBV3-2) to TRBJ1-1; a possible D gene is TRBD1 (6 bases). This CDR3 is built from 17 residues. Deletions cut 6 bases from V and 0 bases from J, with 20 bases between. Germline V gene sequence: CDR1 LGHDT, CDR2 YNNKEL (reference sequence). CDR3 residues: CASRPRGGGSLNTEAFF. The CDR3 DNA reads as TGTGCCAGCAGGCCCAGGGGTGGGGGCTCCTTGAACACTGAAGCTTTCTTT.

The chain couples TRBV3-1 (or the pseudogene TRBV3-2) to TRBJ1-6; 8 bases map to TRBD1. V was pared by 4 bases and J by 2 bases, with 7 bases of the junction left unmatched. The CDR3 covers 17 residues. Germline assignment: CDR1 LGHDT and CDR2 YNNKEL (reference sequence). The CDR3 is CASSRLQGETYNSPLHF. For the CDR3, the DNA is TGTGCCAGCAGCCGGCTACAGGGGGAAACCTATAATTCACCCCTCCACTTT.

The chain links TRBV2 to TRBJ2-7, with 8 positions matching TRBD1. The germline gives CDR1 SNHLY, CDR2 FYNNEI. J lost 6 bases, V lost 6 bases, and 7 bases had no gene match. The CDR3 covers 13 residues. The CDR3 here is CASSVDRVSEQYF. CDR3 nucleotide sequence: TGTGCCAGCAGCGTGGACAGGGTCAGCGAGCAGTACTTC. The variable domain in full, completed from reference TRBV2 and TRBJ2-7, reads EPEVTQTPSHQVTQMGQEVILRCVPISNHLYFYWYRQILGQKVEFLVSFYNNEISEKSEIFDDQFSVERPDGSNFTLKIRSTKLEDSAMYFCASSVDRVSEQYFGPGTRLTVT.

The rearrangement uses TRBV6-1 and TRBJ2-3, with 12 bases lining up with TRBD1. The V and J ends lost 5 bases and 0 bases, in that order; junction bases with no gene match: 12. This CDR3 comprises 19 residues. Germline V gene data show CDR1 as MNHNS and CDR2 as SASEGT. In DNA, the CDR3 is TGTGCCAGCAGTAAAGGGACAGGGGGCATATTGAGAAGCACAGATACGCAGTATTTT. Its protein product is CASSKGTGGILRSTDTQYF.

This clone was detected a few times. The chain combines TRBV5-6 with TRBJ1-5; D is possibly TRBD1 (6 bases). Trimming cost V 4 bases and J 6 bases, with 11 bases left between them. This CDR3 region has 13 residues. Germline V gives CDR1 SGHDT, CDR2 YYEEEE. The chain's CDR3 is CASSKTGSQPQHF. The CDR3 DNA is TGTGCCAGCAGCAAAACAGGGAGTCAGCCCCAGCATTTT.

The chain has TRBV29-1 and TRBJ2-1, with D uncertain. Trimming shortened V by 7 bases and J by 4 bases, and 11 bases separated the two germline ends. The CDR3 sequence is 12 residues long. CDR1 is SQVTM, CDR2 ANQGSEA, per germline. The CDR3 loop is CSAEEGYNEQFF. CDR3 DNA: TGCAGCGCCGAGGAAGGATACAATGAGCAGTTCTTC.

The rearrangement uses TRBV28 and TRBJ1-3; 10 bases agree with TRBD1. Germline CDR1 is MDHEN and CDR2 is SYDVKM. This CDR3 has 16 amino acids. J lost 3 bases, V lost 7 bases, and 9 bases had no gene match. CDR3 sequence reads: CASTPGGTGVGNTIYF. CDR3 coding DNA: TGTGCCAGCACCCCGGGGGGGACAGGGGTTGGAAACACCATATATTTT.

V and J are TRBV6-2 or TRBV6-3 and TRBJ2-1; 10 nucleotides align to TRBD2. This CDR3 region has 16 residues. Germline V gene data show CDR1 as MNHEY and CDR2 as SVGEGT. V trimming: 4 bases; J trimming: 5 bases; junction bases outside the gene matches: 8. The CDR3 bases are TGTGCCAGCAGTTCACTCCTAGCGGGGGCACACAATGAGCAGTTCTTC. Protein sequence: CASSSLLAGAHNEQFF.

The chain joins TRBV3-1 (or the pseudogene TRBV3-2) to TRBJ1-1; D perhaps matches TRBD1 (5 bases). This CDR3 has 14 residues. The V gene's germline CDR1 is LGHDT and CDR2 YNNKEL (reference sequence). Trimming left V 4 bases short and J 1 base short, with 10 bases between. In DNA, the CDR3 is TGTGCCAGCAGCCTTACTACAGGGAACACTGAAGCTTTCTTT. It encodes CASSLTTGNTEAFF.

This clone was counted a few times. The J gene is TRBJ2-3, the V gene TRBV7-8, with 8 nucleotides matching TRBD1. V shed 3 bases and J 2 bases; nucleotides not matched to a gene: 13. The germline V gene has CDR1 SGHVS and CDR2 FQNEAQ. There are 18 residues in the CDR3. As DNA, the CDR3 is TGTGCCAGCAGCTTGGGCCAACAGGGGGGAAGATTCACAGATACGCAGTATTTT. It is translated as CASSLGQQGGRFTDTQYF.

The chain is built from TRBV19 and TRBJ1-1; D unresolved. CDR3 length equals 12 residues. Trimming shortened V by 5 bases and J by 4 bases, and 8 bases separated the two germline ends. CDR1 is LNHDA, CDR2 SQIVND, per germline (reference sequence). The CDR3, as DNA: TGTGCCAGTAGTCTGGGCCCCACTGAAGCTTTCTTT. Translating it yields CASSLGPTEAFF. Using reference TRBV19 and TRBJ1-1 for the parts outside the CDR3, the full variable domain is DGGITQSPKYLFRKEGQNVTLSCEQNLNHDAMYWYRQDPGQGLRLIYYSQIVNDFQKGDIAEGYSVSREKKESFPLTVTSAQKNPTAFYLCASSLGPTEAFFGQGTRLTVV.